This T cell receptor (beta chain) was identified in a study of Graves' ophthalmopathy and Graves' hyperthyroidism. Findings and limits, study-wide: Ophthalmopathy progression was predicted by the model at just over 70% sensitivity and about 74% specificity.

Germline lookup yields CDR1 DFQATT and CDR2 SNEGSKA (reference sequence). The CDR3 covers 16 residues. Trimming pared 3 bases from V and 0 bases from J, leaving 15 bases between. This clonotype was seen a few times. Its antigen is unknown. RNA served as the template for amplifying TCR beta CDR3 regions. HTBI primers were used in a first-round RT-PCR, which preceded a second-round multiplex PCR. TCRdb used MiXCR to reprocess the multiplex PCR reads, holding one entry per CDR3 protein. The profile covers about 380,000 distinct CDR3 sequences, with over 15% appearing a single time and approximately 7% taken by the ten largest.

Sequencing was performed on peripheral blood. The TCR sequence derives from a young woman with stable Graves' hyperthyroidism. The V gene is TRBV20-1, the J gene TRBJ1-5; TRBD1 might be the D (5 bases). CDR3 sequence: CSASPRVPYSNQPQHF. In DNA form, the CDR3 reads TGCAGTGCTAGCCCCAGGGTCCCATATAGCAATCAGCCCCAGCATTTT.